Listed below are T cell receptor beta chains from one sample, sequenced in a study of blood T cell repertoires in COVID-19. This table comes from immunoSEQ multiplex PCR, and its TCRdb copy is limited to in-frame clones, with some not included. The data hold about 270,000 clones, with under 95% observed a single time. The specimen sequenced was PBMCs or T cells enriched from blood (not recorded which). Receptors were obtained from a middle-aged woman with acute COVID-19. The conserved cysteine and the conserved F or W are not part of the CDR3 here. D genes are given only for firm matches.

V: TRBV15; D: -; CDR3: ATSRDQEPTWSQH
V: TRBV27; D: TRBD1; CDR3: ASKTGQEEVELGEKLF
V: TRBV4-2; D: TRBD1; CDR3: ASSQVGQGGEKLF
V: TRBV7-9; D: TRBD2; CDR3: ASSSLAGYRSSYNEQF
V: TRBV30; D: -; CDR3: AWSGGGAYEQY
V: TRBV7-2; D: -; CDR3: ASRSGGGYEQY
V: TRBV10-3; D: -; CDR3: AISESQANTGELF
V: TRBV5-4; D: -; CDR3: ASSFGNSYEQY
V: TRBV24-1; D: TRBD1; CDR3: ATSAGGDSDNSPLH
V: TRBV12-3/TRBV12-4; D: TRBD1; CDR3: ASRTGANYGYT
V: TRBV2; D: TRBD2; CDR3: ASRAGTSFYEEQF
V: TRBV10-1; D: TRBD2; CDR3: ASSVGRVASGRAFSYNEQF
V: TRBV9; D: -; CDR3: ASSVRRVGTGELF
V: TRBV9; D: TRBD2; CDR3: ASSVTGTSGTDTQY
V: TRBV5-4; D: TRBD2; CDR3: ASSPQAGGDTQY
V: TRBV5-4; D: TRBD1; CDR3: ASSTGQGVVEQY
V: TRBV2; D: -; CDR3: ASSPDGGHGETQY
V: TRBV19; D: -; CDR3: ASSIEGTGFDEQY
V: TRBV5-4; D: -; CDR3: ASSSDPGRGSNSPLH
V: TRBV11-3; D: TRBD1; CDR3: ASSFAGTGTYEQY
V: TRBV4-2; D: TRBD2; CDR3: ASSLRTSDEQF
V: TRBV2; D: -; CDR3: ASSVGRKTYEQY
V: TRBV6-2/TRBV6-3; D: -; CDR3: ASSYSVAGLALVQNNEQF
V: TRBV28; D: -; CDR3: ASSLYRGAQETQY
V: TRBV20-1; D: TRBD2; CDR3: SASTLLAGAYNEQF
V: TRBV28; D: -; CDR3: ASGVQGNNYGYT
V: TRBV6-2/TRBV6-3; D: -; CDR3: ASSYWGPWSYT
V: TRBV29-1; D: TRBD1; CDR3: SVRRGPGELF
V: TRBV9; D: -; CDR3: ASSATDQETQY
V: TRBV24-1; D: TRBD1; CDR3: ATSVVTGTTDTQY
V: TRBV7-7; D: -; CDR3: ASSPSGGVGTQY
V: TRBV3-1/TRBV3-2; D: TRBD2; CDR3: ASSQEAGRADTQY